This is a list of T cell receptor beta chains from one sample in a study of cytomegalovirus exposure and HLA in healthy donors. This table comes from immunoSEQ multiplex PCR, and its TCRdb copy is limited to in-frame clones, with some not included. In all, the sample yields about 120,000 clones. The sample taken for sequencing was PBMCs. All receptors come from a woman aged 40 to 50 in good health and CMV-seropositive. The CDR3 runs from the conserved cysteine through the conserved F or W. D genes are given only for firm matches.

DNA: TGTGCCATCAGTGAGTCAGCTAGCGGGAGTGCAGATACGCAGTATTTT
CDR3: CAISESASGSADTQYF
J: TRBJ2-3
length: 16
V: TRBV10-3
D: TRBD2

DNA: TGTGCCAGCAGCAGACCGGGACAGGGGCGCTACGAGCAGTACTTC
CDR3: CASSRPGQGRYEQYF
J: TRBJ2-7
length: 15
V: TRBV11-2
D: TRBD1

DNA: TGTGCCAGCAGCCCTCCCCAAGAGACCCAGTACTTC
CDR3: CASSPPQETQYF
J: TRBJ2-5
length: 12
V: TRBV11-2
D: -

DNA: TGTGCCAGCAGCTTGGGGACTAGCGGGTACTACGAGCAGTACTTC
CDR3: CASSLGTSGYYEQYF
J: TRBJ2-7
length: 15
V: TRBV5-5
D: TRBD2

DNA: TGTGCCTGGAGTGTCGGGGCTAATGAAAAACTGTTTTTT
CDR3: CAWSVGANEKLFF
J: TRBJ1-4
length: 13
V: TRBV30
D: -

DNA: TGTGCCAGTAGTAGGCACAGGGAGAACACTGAAGCTTTCTTT
CDR3: CASSRHRENTEAFF
J: TRBJ1-1
length: 14
V: TRBV19
D: -

DNA: TGTGCCAGCAGCCCCCACATCCAAGGAGACTCTGGAAACACCATATATTTT
CDR3: CASSPHIQGDSGNTIYF
J: TRBJ1-3
length: 17
V: TRBV4-2
D: -

DNA: TGTGCCAGTAGTATTCGGCGGGACTACGAGCAGTACTTC
CDR3: CASSIRRDYEQYF
J: TRBJ2-7
length: 13
V: TRBV19
D: -

DNA: TGTGCCAGCAGCTTAGGCCCGAGGACCGGGGACACTGAAGCTTTCTTT
CDR3: CASSLGPRTGDTEAFF
J: TRBJ1-1
length: 16
V: TRBV7-6
D: -

DNA: TGTGCCAGCAGCTTGGGGGGGACAGGCGGGGCCGAGCAGTACTTC
CDR3: CASSLGGTGGAEQYF
J: TRBJ2-7
length: 15
V: TRBV5-4
D: TRBD1

DNA: TGTGCCAGCAGCGTAGAGTCGGGAGGATTCACAGATACGCAGTATTTT
CDR3: CASSVESGGFTDTQYF
J: TRBJ2-3
length: 16
V: TRBV9
D: TRBD2

DNA: TGCGCCAGCAGCTGGACCGGGACAGGGGGCGCATCTTCCGGGGAGCTGTTTTTT
CDR3: CASSWTGTGGASSGELFF
J: TRBJ2-2
length: 18
V: TRBV5-1
D: TRBD1

DNA: TGTGCCAGCAGCTTGACCGGGACAGGGAGCAATCAGCCCCAGCATTTT
CDR3: CASSLTGTGSNQPQHF
J: TRBJ1-5
length: 16
V: TRBV5-4
D: TRBD1

DNA: TGTGCCAGCAAGACACTAGCGGGAGTCGGCGGGGAGCTGTTTTTT
CDR3: CASKTLAGVGGELFF
J: TRBJ2-2
length: 15
V: TRBV2
D: TRBD2

DNA: TGCGCCAGCAGCCAAGAGGGGGGTATTGGAACCGAGCAGTACTTC
CDR3: CASSQEGGIGTEQYF
J: TRBJ2-7
length: 15
V: TRBV4-1
D: -

DNA: TGTGCCATCAGTCCCGGGACAGGGTTGGACACTGAAGCTTTCTTT
CDR3: CAISPGTGLDTEAFF
J: TRBJ1-1
length: 15
V: TRBV10-3
D: TRBD1

DNA: TGTGCCAGCAGTGGAGGTAGCGGGAGTTCTTCAAACATTCAGTACTTC
CDR3: CASSGGSGSSSNIQYF
J: TRBJ2-4
length: 16
V: TRBV6-1
D: TRBD2

DNA: TGTGCCAGCAGTTTGCCAGGGGGCCAGCCCCAGCATTTT
CDR3: CASSLPGGQPQHF
J: TRBJ1-5
length: 13
V: TRBV28
D: TRBD1

DNA: TGTGCCAGTAGTCCAAGGACAGTGGGGTACAATGAGCAGTTCTTC
CDR3: CASSPRTVGYNEQFF
J: TRBJ2-1
length: 15
V: TRBV19
D: -

DNA: TGTGCCAGCAGTTCTTATGACAATGGCTACACCTTC
CDR3: CASSSYDNGYTF
J: TRBJ1-2
length: 12
V: TRBV2
D: -

DNA: TGCGCCAGCAGTATAGCGGGACAAGAGACCCAGTACTTC
CDR3: CASSIAGQETQYF
J: TRBJ2-5
length: 13
V: TRBV5-1
D: TRBD2

DNA: TGTGCCAGCAGTGAAGCCAGGGTAGGGTACAATGAGCAGTTCTTC
CDR3: CASSEARVGYNEQFF
J: TRBJ2-1
length: 15
V: TRBV2
D: -

DNA: TGTGCCAGCAGCCGGGGAAACTCCTACAATGAGCAGTTCTTC
CDR3: CASSRGNSYNEQFF
J: TRBJ2-1
length: 14
V: TRBV5-5
D: -

DNA: TGTGCCAGTAGTGCATTAGGGACTAGCGTGAACACCGGGGAGCTGTTTTTT
CDR3: CASSALGTSVNTGELFF
J: TRBJ2-2
length: 17
V: TRBV19
D: TRBD2

DNA: TGTGCCAGCAGCCAAGGGGCTAGCGGCACCTACGAGCAGTACTTC
CDR3: CASSQGASGTYEQYF
J: TRBJ2-7
length: 15
V: TRBV14
D: TRBD2

DNA: TGTGCCAGCAGTCGACACTCCGTGGCCTCCTACGAGCAGTACTTC
CDR3: CASSRHSVASYEQYF
J: TRBJ2-7
length: 15
V: TRBV7-2
D: -

DNA: TGTGCCAGCAGTTTGGTAGGGAGAGAAGCTTTCTTT
CDR3: CASSLVGREAFF
J: TRBJ1-1
length: 12
V: TRBV27
D: -

DNA: TGTGCCAGTAGTATAAGCAGGGAAGGCAATCAGCCCCAGCATTTT
CDR3: CASSISREGNQPQHF
J: TRBJ1-5
length: 15
V: TRBV19
D: -

DNA: TGTGCCAGCAGTTACCGGGGGGCTGGGGCCAACGTCCTGACTTTC
CDR3: CASSYRGAGANVLTF
J: TRBJ2-6
length: 15
V: TRBV6-6
D: TRBD2

DNA: TGCGCCAGCAGCTTGGGTCAGGGGGCCCCCTACGAGCAGTACTTC
CDR3: CASSLGQGAPYEQYF
J: TRBJ2-7
length: 15
V: TRBV5-1
D: TRBD1

DNA: TGTGCCAGCAGTTTGATGAGGCCCACAGATACGCAGTATTTT
CDR3: CASSLMRPTDTQYF
J: TRBJ2-3
length: 14
V: TRBV27
D: -

DNA: TGTGCCAGTAGTATTGGAGATCCGAGCGTGAGCTCCTACGAGCAGTACTTC
CDR3: CASSIGDPSVSSYEQYF
J: TRBJ2-7
length: 17
V: TRBV19
D: -

DNA: TGTGCCAGCAGCACAGTCCTAGCGGGAGGGCTCGAGCAGTACTTC
CDR3: CASSTVLAGGLEQYF
J: TRBJ2-7
length: 15
V: TRBV5-4
D: TRBD2

DNA: TGTGCTAGTGGTTTCATAATTACCGGGACAGGGCACACTGAAGCTTTCTTT
CDR3: CASGFIITGTGHTEAFF
J: TRBJ1-1
length: 17
V: TRBV12-5
D: TRBD1

DNA: TGTGCCAGTAGTAGGACTAGCGGGAGGGCGAACACCGGGGAGCTGTTTTTT
CDR3: CASSRTSGRANTGELFF
J: TRBJ2-2
length: 17
V: TRBV19
D: TRBD2

DNA: TGTGCCAGCAGTTGGAGGGGCAGGGGGCAAGAGACCCAGTACTTC
CDR3: CASSWRGRGQETQYF
J: TRBJ2-5
length: 15
V: TRBV28
D: -

DNA: TGTGCCAGTAGTATCAGGGTGGGGAGCAATCAGCCCCAGCATTTT
CDR3: CASSIRVGSNQPQHF
J: TRBJ1-5
length: 15
V: TRBV19
D: -

DNA: TGTGCCAGCAGCTCCGCCGGGCGACAGGGAGAGGGCTACACCTTC
CDR3: CASSSAGRQGEGYTF
J: TRBJ1-2
length: 15
V: TRBV11-1
D: TRBD1

DNA: TGTGCCAGCAGTTTACGTACAGGGGGAGGGGGAAAACTGTTTTTT
CDR3: CASSLRTGGGGKLFF
J: TRBJ1-4
length: 15
V: TRBV27
D: TRBD1

DNA: TGTGCCAGCTCCCCGGGATCCGGGAGCGGCACAGATACGCAGTATTTT
CDR3: CASSPGSGSGTDTQYF
J: TRBJ2-3
length: 16
V: TRBV18
D: -

DNA: TGTGCCAGGATAAAAGGGCTAGCGGGAGGTCTCATCTACGAGCAGTACTTC
CDR3: CARIKGLAGGLIYEQYF
J: TRBJ2-7
length: 17
V: TRBV28
D: TRBD2

DNA: TGTGCCAGCAAAAGACAGAAGAACACTGAAGCTTTCTTT
CDR3: CASKRQKNTEAFF
J: TRBJ1-1
length: 13
V: TRBV7-2
D: -

DNA: TGTGCCAGCAGCTTAGACTCGCAGTCCGGGGAGCTGTTTTTT
CDR3: CASSLDSQSGELFF
J: TRBJ2-2
length: 14
V: TRBV11-3
D: -

DNA: TGTGCCAGCAGCCCCAGGACAGGGAGGACCACCTACAATGAGCAGTTCTTC
CDR3: CASSPRTGRTTYNEQFF
J: TRBJ2-1
length: 17
V: TRBV7-2
D: TRBD1

DNA: TGTGCCAGCACCCGGACAGGGGTGGGCTATGGCTACACCTTC
CDR3: CASTRTGVGYGYTF
J: TRBJ1-2
length: 14
V: TRBV6-1
D: TRBD1

DNA: TGTGCCAGCAGCGTAGGGCGGGGGAACACAGATACGCAGTATTTT
CDR3: CASSVGRGNTDTQYF
J: TRBJ2-3
length: 15
V: TRBV9
D: TRBD2

DNA: TGTGCCAGCAGCTTATATGGGCAGGGTACGGATGGACAGCCCCAGCATTTT
CDR3: CASSLYGQGTDGQPQHF
J: TRBJ1-5
length: 17
V: TRBV7-9
D: -

DNA: TGTGCCAGTAGACAGGGCGACGAGCAGTACTTC
CDR3: CASRQGDEQYF
J: TRBJ2-7
length: 11
V: TRBV19
D: -

DNA: TGTGCCAGCAGCGCAAACAGGGCGGCACAGCCCCAGCATTTT
CDR3: CASSANRAAQPQHF
J: TRBJ1-5
length: 14
V: TRBV7-2
D: -

DNA: TGTGCCAGCAGTGAACTGGGGACACCCTTTGGCACTGAAGCTTTCTTT
CDR3: CASSELGTPFGTEAFF
J: TRBJ1-1
length: 16
V: TRBV6-1
D: -

DNA: TGTGCCAGCAGCCGATCGAGGGAACAGTGGGACTATGGCTACACCTTC
CDR3: CASSRSREQWDYGYTF
J: TRBJ1-2
length: 16
V: TRBV7-9
D: -